This TCR beta chain was sequenced in a study of T cell changes during pregnancy in multiple sclerosis. This clone was picked up one time. The ends were cut back, 4 bases at V and 2 bases at J, with 9 bases in the middle. This CDR3 is 14 amino acids long. Per the germline V gene, CDR1 is SGDLS and CDR2 is YYNGEE. Some clones are missing from TCRdb's copy, which holds only in-frame ones; the method was immunoSEQ multiplex PCR. This sample has about 120,000 clones, with roughly nine tenths found just once. V gene TRBV9 combines with J gene TRBJ1-4, with D uncertain. This sample comprised peripheral blood, obtained in the third trimester of pregnancy. This clonotype originated in a female donor with multiple sclerosis, enrolled in a pregnancy study. The CDR3 bases are TGTGCCAGCAGCCCCCAGCGCACTAATGAAAAACTGTTTTTT. Translated: CASSPQRTNEKLFF.